This T cell receptor (beta chain) was sequenced during a study of T-cell reconstitution after alpha-beta-depleted transplantation in children. Study-wide points: From newly produced T cells came most of the T-cell counts and diversity one year after transplant.

This clonotype was seen ten or more times. The antigen is unknown. Unique molecular identifiers were used to barcode this TCRbeta library. TCRdb used MiXCR to reprocess the PCR reads, holding one entry per CDR3 protein. The sample includes fewer than 550,000 distinct CDR3 sequences, roughly 10% seen only once; the top ten take just over 2%. CDR1 and CDR2 from the germline V gene are SGHDT and YYEEEE. The V end lost 0 bases, the J end lost 2 bases, and 7 bases lay between the germline ends. The CDR3 is made up of 14 amino acids. The input for sequencing was PBMCs, taken before TCRalphabeta/CD19-depleted stem cell transplant. This sequence was found in a child younger than 10 with inherited bone marrow failure, due to receive a stem cell transplant. The chain links TRBV5-6 to TRBJ2-3; D is uncertain. CDR3 DNA sequence: TGTGCCAGCAGCTTGGGGCCTAACACAGATACGCAGTATTTT. Translation gives CASSLGPNTDTQYF.